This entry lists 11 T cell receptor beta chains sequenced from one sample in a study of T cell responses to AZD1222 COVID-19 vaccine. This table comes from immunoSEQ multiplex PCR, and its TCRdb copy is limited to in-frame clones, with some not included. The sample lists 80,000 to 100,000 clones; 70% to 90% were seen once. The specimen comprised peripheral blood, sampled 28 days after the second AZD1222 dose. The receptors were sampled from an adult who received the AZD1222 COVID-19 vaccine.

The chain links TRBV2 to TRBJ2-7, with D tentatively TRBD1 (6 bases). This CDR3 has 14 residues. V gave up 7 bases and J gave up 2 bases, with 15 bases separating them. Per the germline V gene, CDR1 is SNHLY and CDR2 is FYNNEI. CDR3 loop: CASTPGTNPYEQYF. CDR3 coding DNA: TGTGCCAGCACCCCTGGGACAAATCCCTACGAGCAGTACTTC.

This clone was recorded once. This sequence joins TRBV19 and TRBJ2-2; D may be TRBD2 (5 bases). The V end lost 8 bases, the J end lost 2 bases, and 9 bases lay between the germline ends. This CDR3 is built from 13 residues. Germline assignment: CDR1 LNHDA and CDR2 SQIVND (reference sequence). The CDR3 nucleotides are TGTGCCAGTGCGGGCCTAAACACCGGGGAGCTGTTTTTT. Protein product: CASAGLNTGELFF.

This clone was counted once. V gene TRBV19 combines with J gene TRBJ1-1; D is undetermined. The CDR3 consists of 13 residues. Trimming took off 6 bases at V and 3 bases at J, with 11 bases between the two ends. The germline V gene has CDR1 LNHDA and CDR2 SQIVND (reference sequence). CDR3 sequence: CASRMTSYTEAFF. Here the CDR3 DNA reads TGTGCCAGTAGAATGACGTCTTACACTGAAGCTTTCTTT. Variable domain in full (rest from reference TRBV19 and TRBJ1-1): DGGITQSPKYLFRKEGQNVTLSCEQNLNHDAMYWYRQDPGQGLRLIYYSQIVNDFQKGDIAEGYSVSREKKESFPLTVTSAQKNPTAFYLCASRMTSYTEAFFGQGTRLTVV.

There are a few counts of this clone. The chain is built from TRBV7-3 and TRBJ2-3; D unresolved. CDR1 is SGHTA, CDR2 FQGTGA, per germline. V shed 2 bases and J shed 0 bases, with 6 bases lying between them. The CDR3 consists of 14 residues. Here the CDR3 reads CASSLQTSTDTQYF. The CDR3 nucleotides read TGTGCCAGCAGCTTACAGACTAGCACAGATACGCAGTATTTT.

CDR3 region: CASSIRGGGSSYNEQFF. The CDR3 region has the DNA TGTGCCAGTAGTATCCGAGGAGGCGGGAGCTCCTACAATGAGCAGTTCTTC. The V and J genes are TRBV19 and TRBJ2-1; TRBD2 matches at 7 bases. V lost 3 bases and J lost 0; bases outside the gene matches: 8. The germline CDR1 and CDR2 sequences are LNHDA and SQIVND (reference sequence). The length of the CDR3 is 17 residues.

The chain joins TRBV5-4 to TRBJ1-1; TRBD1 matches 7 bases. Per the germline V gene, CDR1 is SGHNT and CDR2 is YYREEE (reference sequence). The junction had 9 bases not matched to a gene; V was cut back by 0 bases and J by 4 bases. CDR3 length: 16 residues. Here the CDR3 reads CASSLGAGGRGTEAFF. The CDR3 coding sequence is TGTGCCAGCAGCTTGGGTGCAGGGGGGCGTGGCACTGAAGCTTTCTTT.

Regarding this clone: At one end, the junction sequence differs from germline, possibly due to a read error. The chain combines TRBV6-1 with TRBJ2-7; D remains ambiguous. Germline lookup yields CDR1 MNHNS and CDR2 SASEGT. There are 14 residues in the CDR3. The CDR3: CASREDVRSYEQYF. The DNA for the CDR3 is TGTGCCAGCAGGGAAGACGTGCGGTCCTACGAGCAGTACTTC.

Here the CDR3 reads CASSFPGQGEYF. As DNA, the CDR3 is TGTGCCAGCAGTTTCCCGGGACAGGGGGAATATTTT. The chain employs TRBV27 and TRBJ2-3; 11 bases fit TRBD1. With 3 bases clipped from V and 15 bases from J, the junction kept 5 bases outside the gene matches. Germline V gene sequence: CDR1 MNHEY, CDR2 SMNVEV (reference sequence). This CDR3 region has 12 residues.

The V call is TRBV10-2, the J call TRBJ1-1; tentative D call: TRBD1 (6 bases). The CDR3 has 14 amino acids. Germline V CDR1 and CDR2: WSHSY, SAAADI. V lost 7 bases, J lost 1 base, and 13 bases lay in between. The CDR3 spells CASKLQGWNTEAFF. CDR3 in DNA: TGCGCCAGCAAATTACAGGGATGGAACACTGAAGCTTTCTTT.

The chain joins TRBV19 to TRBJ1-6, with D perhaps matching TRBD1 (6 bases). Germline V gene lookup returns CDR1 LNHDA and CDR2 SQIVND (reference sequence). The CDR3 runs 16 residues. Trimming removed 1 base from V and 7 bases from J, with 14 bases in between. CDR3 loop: CASSIAGAEGNSPLHF. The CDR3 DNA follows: TGTGCCAGTAGTATAGCAGGGGCCGAGGGGAATTCACCCCTCCACTTT.

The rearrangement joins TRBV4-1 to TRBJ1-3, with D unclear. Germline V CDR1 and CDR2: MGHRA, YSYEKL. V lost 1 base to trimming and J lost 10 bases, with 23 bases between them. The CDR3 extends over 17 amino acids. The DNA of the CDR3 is TGCGCCAGCAGCCAAGCCAACGACGTGGGATACTCCGCAACCATATATTTT. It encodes CASSQANDVGYSATIYF.